This T cell receptor beta chain was profiled in a study of blood T cell repertoires in COVID-19. About the research overall: Nucleic acid was either cDNA or gDNA, and it came from T cells, B-cell-depleted T cells, or PBMCs.

The CDR3 length is 16 residues. Germline lookup yields CDR1 SGHTA and CDR2 FQGNSA. The ends lost 2 bases at V and 1 base at J; junction bases unmatched: 4. Only in-frame clones appear in the TCRdb table, and some are missing; sequencing was by immunoSEQ multiplex PCR. The data hold fewer than 400,000 clones, with less than 85% observed a single time. The receptor was derived from a young woman with acute or convalescent COVID-19. The sequencing input was peripheral blood. The V and J genes are TRBV7-2 and TRBJ2-2; 7 bases align to TRBD1. The CDR3 reads CASSLRQGLNTGELFF. CDR3 sequence (DNA): TGTGCCAGCAGCTTAAGACAGGGCCTGAACACCGGGGAGCTGTTTTTT. Together with reference TRBV7-2 and TRBJ2-2, the CDR3 gives the full variable domain: GAGVSQSPSNKVTEKGKDVELRCDPISGHTALYWYRQSLGQGLEFLIYFQGNSAPDKSGLPSDRFSAERTGGSVSTLTIQRTQQEDSAVYLCASSLRQGLNTGELFFGEGSRLTVL.